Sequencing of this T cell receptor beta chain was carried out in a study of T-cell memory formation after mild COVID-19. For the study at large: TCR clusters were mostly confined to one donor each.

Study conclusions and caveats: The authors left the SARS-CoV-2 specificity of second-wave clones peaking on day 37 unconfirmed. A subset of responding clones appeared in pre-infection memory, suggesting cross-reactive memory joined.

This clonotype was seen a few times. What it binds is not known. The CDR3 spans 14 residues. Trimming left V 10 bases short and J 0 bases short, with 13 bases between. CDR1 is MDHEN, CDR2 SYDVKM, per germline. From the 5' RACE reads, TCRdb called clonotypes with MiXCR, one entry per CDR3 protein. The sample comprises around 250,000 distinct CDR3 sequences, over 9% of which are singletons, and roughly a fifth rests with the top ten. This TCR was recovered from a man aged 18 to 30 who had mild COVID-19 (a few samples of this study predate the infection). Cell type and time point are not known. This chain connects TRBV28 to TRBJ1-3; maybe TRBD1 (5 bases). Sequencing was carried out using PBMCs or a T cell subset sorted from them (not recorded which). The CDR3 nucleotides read TGTGCCACCGGGGGTGGGGCCTCTGGAAACACCATATATTTT. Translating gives CATGGGASGNTIYF.